The 2 T cell receptor beta chains below come from one sample, sequenced in a study of CXCR3 chemokines and chemotherapy response in bladder cancer. TCRdb re-called the PCR reads through MiXCR, storing one row per CDR3 protein. Counted here are about 3,000 distinct CDR3 sequences, 17% occurring once; the ten biggest clones make up about 20%. This material was collected from a patient whose treatment included neoadjuvant chemotherapy. These receptors originate from a human donor with bladder cancer that did not respond to neoadjuvant chemotherapy.

This clonotype was found a few times. The chain combines TRBV20-1 with TRBJ1-3, with D uncertain. Germline V CDR1 and CDR2: DFQATT, SNEGSKA (reference sequence). CDR3 size: 13 residues. Trimming stripped 2 bases from V and 0 bases from J, with 5 bases between. The CDR3: CSARQLSGNTIYF. The CDR3 region has the DNA TGCAGTGCTAGACAGCTCTCTGGAAACACCATATATTTT.

This clonotype is labeled medium-sized. The chain couples TRBV5-4 to TRBJ1-2, with D perhaps TRBD1 (5 bases). V was cut by 4 bases and J by 3 bases, with 13 bases left in between. CDR3 length: 14 residues. The germline V gene has CDR1 SGHNT and CDR2 YYREEE (reference sequence). CDR3 sequence: CASSGDGFYYGYTF. The DNA of the CDR3 is TGTGCCAGCAGCGGGGACGGGTTCTACTATGGCTACACCTTC.